The TCR beta chain described here comes from a study of Graves' ophthalmopathy and Graves' hyperthyroidism. Overall study context: Samples of peripheral blood were obtained at initial diagnosis, prior to treatment of any kind.

Amplification from RNA transcripts yielded the TCR beta CDR3 regions. Amplification began with first-round RT-PCR using HTBI primers, then second-round multiplex PCR was performed. TCRdb re-called the multiplex PCR reads with MiXCR, one entry per CDR3 protein. The data show hundreds of thousands of distinct CDR3 sequences, approximately 22% seen once. Where ophthalmopathy was absent within 18 months of follow-up, hyperthyroidism was stable. As concerns this clonotype: Its antigen is not known.

Study findings and constraints: Most thyroid-expanded clonotypes exceeding 0.001 frequency were also found in blood. In predicting ophthalmopathy progression, the model reached 70.59% sensitivity and under 75% specificity.

The sequence came from a woman aged 18-29 years with stable Graves' hyperthyroidism. Some clones in this sample may be carry-over from other donors' samples. The material sequenced was peripheral blood.

The CDR3 DNA reads as TGCAGTGCTCCGATTAGCAATCAGCCCCAGCATTTT. This translates into CSAPISNQPQHF. V usage is TRBV20-1 and J usage is TRBJ1-5; D uncertain. Germline CDR1 and CDR2: DFQATT and SNEGSKA (reference sequence). CDR3 length equals 12 residues. Between the trimmed V and J ends, which lost 5 bases and 0 bases, there was a span of 5 bases.